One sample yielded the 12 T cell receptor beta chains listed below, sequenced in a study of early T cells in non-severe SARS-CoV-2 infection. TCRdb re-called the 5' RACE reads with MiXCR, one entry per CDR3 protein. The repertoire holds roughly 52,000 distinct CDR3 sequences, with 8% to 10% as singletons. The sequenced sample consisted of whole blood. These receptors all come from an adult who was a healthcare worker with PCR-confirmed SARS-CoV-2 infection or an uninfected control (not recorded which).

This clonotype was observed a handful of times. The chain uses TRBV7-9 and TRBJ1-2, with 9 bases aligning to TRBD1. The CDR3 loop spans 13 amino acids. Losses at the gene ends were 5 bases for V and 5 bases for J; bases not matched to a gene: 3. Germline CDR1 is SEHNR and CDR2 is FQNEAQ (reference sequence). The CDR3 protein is CASSRDRAYGYTF. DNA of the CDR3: TGTGCCAGCAGCCGGGACAGGGCTTATGGCTACACCTTC.

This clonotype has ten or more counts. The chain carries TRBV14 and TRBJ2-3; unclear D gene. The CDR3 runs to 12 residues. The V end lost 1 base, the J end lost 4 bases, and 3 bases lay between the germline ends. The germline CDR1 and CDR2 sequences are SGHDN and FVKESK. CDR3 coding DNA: TGTGCCAGCAGCCAAGTCCCAGATACGCAGTATTTT. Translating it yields CASSQVPDTQYF.

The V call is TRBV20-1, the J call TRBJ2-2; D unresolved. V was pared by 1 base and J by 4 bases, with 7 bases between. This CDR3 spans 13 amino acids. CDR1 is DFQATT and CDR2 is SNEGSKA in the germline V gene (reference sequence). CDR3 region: CSARAQLTGELFF. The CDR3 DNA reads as TGCAGTGCTAGAGCACAGCTCACCGGGGAGCTGTTTTTT.

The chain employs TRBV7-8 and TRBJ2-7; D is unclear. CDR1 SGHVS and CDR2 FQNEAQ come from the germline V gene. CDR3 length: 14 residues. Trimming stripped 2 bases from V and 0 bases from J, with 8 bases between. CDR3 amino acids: CASSLPEPSYEQYF. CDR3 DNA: TGTGCCAGCAGCTTACCAGAACCCTCCTACGAGCAGTACTTC.

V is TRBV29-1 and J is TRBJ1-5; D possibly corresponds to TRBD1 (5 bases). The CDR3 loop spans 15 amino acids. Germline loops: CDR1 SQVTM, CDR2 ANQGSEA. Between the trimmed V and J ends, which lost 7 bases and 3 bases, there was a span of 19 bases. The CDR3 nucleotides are TGCAGCGCCATTTCCTCCGGGGGACTCAATCAGCCCCAGCATTTT. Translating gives CSAISSGGLNQPQHF.

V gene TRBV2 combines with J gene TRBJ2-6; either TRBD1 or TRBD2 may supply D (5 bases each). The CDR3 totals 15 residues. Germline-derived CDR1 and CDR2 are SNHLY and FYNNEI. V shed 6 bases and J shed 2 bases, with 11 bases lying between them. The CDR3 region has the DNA TGTGCCAGCAGCCTGAGAGGGGCTGGGGCCAACGTCCTGACTTTC. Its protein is CASSLRGAGANVLTF.

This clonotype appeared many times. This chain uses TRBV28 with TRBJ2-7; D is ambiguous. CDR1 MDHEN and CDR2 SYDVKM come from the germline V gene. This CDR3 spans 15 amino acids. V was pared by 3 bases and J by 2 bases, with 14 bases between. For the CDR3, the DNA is TGTGCCAGCAGTTTGTTCGACCCGGGCACCTACGAGCAGTACTTC. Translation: CASSLFDPGTYEQYF. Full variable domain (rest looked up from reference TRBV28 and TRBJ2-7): DVKVTQSSRYLVKRTGEKVFLECVQDMDHENMFWYRQDPGLGLRLIYFSYDVKMKEKGDIPEGYSVSREKKERFSLILESASTNQTSMYLCASSLFDPGTYEQYFGPGTRLTVT.

In DNA form, the CDR3 reads TGTGCCACCAGCTCTGGGGACAATGAGCAGTTCTTC. This sequence encodes CATSSGDNEQFF. The chain couples TRBV24-1 to TRBJ2-1; D not certain. The V and J ends lost 7 bases and 5 bases respectively, with 8 bases between them. This CDR3 is built from 12 residues. Germline assignment: CDR1 KGHDR and CDR2 SFDVKD.

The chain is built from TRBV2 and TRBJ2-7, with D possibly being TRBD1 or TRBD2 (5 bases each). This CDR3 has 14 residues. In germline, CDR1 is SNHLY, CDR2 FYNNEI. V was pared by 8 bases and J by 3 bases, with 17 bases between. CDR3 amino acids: CASSPGTGSYEQYF. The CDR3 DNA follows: TGTGCCAGCTCCCCAGGGACGGGGAGCTACGAGCAGTACTTC.

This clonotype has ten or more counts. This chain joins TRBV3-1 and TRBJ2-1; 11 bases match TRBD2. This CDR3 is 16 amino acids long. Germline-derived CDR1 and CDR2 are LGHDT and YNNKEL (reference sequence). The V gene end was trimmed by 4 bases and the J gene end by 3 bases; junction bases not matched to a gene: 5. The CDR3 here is CASSLGTSGNYNEQFF. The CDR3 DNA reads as TGTGCCAGCAGCCTTGGGACTAGCGGAAACTACAATGAGCAGTTCTTC.

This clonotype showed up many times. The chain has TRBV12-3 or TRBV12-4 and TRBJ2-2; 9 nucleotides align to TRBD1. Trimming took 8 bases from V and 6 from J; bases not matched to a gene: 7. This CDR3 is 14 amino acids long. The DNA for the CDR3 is TGTGCCAGCGGGGGACAGGGTAGGGCCGGGGAGCTGTTTTTT. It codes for CASGGQGRAGELFF.

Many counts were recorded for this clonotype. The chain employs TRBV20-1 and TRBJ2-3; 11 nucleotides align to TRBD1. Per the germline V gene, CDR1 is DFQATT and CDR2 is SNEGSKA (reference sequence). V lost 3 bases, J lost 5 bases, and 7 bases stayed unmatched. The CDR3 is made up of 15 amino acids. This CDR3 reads CSASFGTGGGDTQYF. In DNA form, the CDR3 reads TGCAGTGCTAGTTTTGGGACAGGGGGTGGAGATACGCAGTATTTT.